A single sample is the source of the 24 T cell receptor beta chains below, sequenced in a study of technical replicates of blood from a few donors. TCRdb keeps only in-frame clones here, not all; method: immunoSEQ multiplex PCR. The sample lists 55,000 to 75,000 clones; about 90% were seen once. Sequenced input: T cells isolated from PBMCs. The receptors come from a human donor in good health.

This chain joins TRBV27 and TRBJ1-1; D uncertain. The CDR3 covers 13 residues. Looked up from germline, CDR1 is MNHEY and CDR2 is SMNVEV (reference sequence). V gave up 6 bases and J gave up 4 bases, with 12 bases separating them. The CDR3, as DNA: TGTGCCAGCAGCCTAGAGGTGAGCACTGAAGCTTTCTTT. Translation gives CASSLEVSTEAFF.

The V call is TRBV15, the J call TRBJ2-1; D perhaps matches TRBD2 (6 bases). Germline CDR1 reads LNHNV; CDR2 reads YYDKDF (reference sequence). The CDR3 consists of 14 residues. The V and J ends lost 0 bases and 8 bases respectively, with 11 bases between them. The CDR3: CATSRDLAPHEQFF. For the CDR3, the DNA is TGTGCCACCAGCAGAGATCTAGCGCCGCATGAGCAGTTCTTC.

The chain employs TRBV7-8 and TRBJ1-2, with TRBD1 matching over 8 bases. CDR1 and CDR2 (germline): SGHVS, FQNEAQ. This CDR3 contains 14 residues. The V and J ends lost 1 base and 2 bases, in that order; junction bases with no gene match: 0. The CDR3 is CASSLGTGNYGYTF. In DNA form, the CDR3 reads TGTGCCAGCAGCTTAGGGACAGGGAACTATGGCTACACCTTC.

Worth noting for this clone: At one end the junction does not follow the germline gene, possibly because of a read error. The J gene is TRBJ1-1, the V gene TRBV29-1; tentative D call: TRBD1 (5 bases). Germline V gene sequence: CDR1 SQVTM, CDR2 ANQGSEA. The CDR3 contains 11 residues. In DNA, the CDR3 is TGCAGCGTTGTAGAGGGGCCTGACGCTTTCTTT. Its translation is CSVVEGPDAFF. The full variable domain, its missing parts supplied by reference TRBV29-1 and TRBJ1-1, is SAVISQKPSRDICQRGTSLTIQCQVDSQVTMMFWYRQQPGQSLTLIATANQGSEATYESGFVIDKFPISRPNLTFSTLTVSNMSPEDSSIYLCSVVEGPDAFFGQGTRLTVV.

This clone has more than one count but fewer than ten. The chain is built from TRBV7-2 and TRBJ1-4; 8 bases match TRBD1. The CDR3 is 14 residues long. The V gene's germline CDR1 is SGHTA and CDR2 FQGNSA. J was trimmed by 4 bases and V by 5 bases; bases with no gene match: 3. The CDR3 region has the DNA TGTGCCAGCAGCCGGGACAGGAGTAATGAAAAACTGTTTTTT. This sequence encodes CASSRDRSNEKLFF.

The chain is built from TRBV2 and TRBJ2-5; D gene ambiguous. Germline V lookup: CDR1 SNHLY, CDR2 FYNNEI. V lost 2 bases and J lost 6, with 13 bases in between. This CDR3 has 14 amino acids. CDR3: CASSEQPLEQTQYF. As DNA, the CDR3 is TGTGCCAGCAGTGAACAGCCCTTGGAGCAGACCCAGTACTTC.

The CDR3 loop reads CASSLGGFDTGELFF. The CDR3 bases are TGTGCCAGCAGCTTAGGAGGTTTCGACACCGGGGAGCTGTTTTTT. V gene TRBV7-3 combines with J gene TRBJ2-2; tentatively, D is TRBD2 (5 bases). Germline V gene lookup returns CDR1 SGHTA and CDR2 FQGTGA. CDR3 length: 15 residues. V was cut by 2 bases and J by 3 bases, with 10 bases left in between.

The rearrangement uses TRBV7-9 and TRBJ1-1, with D perhaps TRBD1 (5 bases). This CDR3 comprises 14 residues. Trimming took 5 bases from V and 5 from J, leaving 15 bases between them. Per the germline V gene, CDR1 is SEHNR and CDR2 is FQNEAQ (reference sequence). The CDR3, as DNA: TGTGCCAGCAGCCCGGGCAGGGAGGTAACTGAAGCTTTCTTT. Translating gives CASSPGREVTEAFF.

The chain uses TRBV7-9 and TRBJ2-3; the match to TRBD2 covers 15 bases. The J segment lost 3 bases and the V segment lost 5 bases, leaving 3 bases of the junction unmatched. Germline CDR1 SEHNR, CDR2 FQNEAQ (reference sequence). The CDR3 covers 16 residues. This CDR3 is CASSQGTSGRTDTQYF. The CDR3 region has the DNA TGTGCCAGCAGCCAAGGGACTAGCGGGAGGACAGATACGCAGTATTTT.

The chain carries TRBV7-2 and TRBJ1-4; 7 bases are a match to TRBD1. The V gene's germline CDR1 is SGHTA and CDR2 FQGNSA. CDR3 length: 14 residues. The V gene end was trimmed by 5 bases and the J gene end by 5 bases; junction bases not matched to a gene: 5. This CDR3 reads CASSPGTENEKLFF. The CDR3 DNA is TGTGCCAGCAGCCCAGGGACAGAGAATGAAAAACTGTTTTTT.

Here the CDR3 reads CASSFEQDSPYGGYTF. Written as DNA, the CDR3 is TGTGCCAGCAGTTTCGAACAGGACAGTCCTTACGGAGGCTACACCTTC. V is TRBV28 and J is TRBJ1-2, with D maybe TRBD1 (6 bases). This CDR3 has 16 amino acids. V was shortened by 3 bases and J by 8 bases, with 22 bases between the two germline ends. Germline V gene sequence: CDR1 MDHEN, CDR2 SYDVKM.

The chain combines TRBV7-8 with TRBJ1-1, with unresolved D. The germline V gene encodes CDR1 SGHVS and CDR2 FQNEAQ. V lost 4 bases and J 0 bases, leaving 6 bases between the germline ends. This CDR3 has 13 residues. This chain's CDR3 is CASSYQMNTEAFF. The CDR3 region has the DNA TGTGCCAGCAGCTATCAAATGAACACTGAAGCTTTCTTT.

The chain has TRBV6-5 and TRBJ1-1; D is perhaps TRBD1 (6 bases). Germline V gene data show CDR1 as MNHEY and CDR2 as SVGAGI. The CDR3 is made up of 15 amino acids. The V end lost 7 bases, the J end lost 1 base, and 16 bases lay between the germline ends. The CDR3 coding sequence is TGTGCCAGCACCAGAGGGGGTACTACGAACACTGAAGCTTTCTTT. This translates into CASTRGGTTNTEAFF.

The chain couples TRBV4-3 to TRBJ2-7; D might be TRBD1 (6 bases). The germline V gene encodes CDR1 LGHNA and CDR2 YSLEER. This CDR3 comprises 13 residues. V was cut by 3 bases and J by 4 bases, with 10 bases left in between. CDR3 in amino acids: CASSQMRGYEQYF. In DNA form, the CDR3 reads TGCGCCAGCAGCCAGATGAGGGGGTACGAGCAGTACTTC.

There are a few counts of this clone. V gene TRBV10-2 combines with J gene TRBJ1-1; 9 bases line up with TRBD1. The CDR3 totals 15 residues. Germline V CDR1 and CDR2: WSHSY, SAAADI. V trimming: 0 bases; J trimming: 3 bases; junction bases outside the gene matches: 2. In nucleotides, the CDR3 is TGCGCCAGCAGTGAGTCGTGGACAGGGGACACTGAAGCTTTCTTT. Its translation: CASSESWTGDTEAFF.

V gene TRBV7-8 combines with J gene TRBJ1-5; 9 bases are shared with TRBD1. The CDR3 totals 15 residues. From germline, CDR1 is SGHVS and CDR2 FQNEAQ. The V gene end was trimmed by 1 base and the J gene end by 6 bases; junction bases not matched to a gene: 4. The CDR3: CASSLVQGAGQPQHF. The CDR3 nucleotides read TGTGCCAGCAGCTTAGTACAGGGGGCTGGTCAGCCCCAGCATTTT.

For this clone: Other DNA sequences from this sample encode an identical CDR3 as well. The gene calls are TRBV19 and TRBJ2-7; the D is unclear. The CDR3 extends over 11 amino acids. V lost 3 bases, J lost 6 bases, and 6 bases lay in between. Germline CDR1 is LNHDA and CDR2 is SQIVND (reference sequence). The CDR3 region is CASSISGEQYF. The DNA of the CDR3 is TGTGCCAGTAGTATCTCGGGCGAGCAGTACTTC.

This clone was counted a few times. The rearrangement uses TRBV9 and TRBJ1-5, with D possibly matching TRBD1 (6 bases). Germline CDR1 SGDLS, CDR2 YYNGEE. V was shortened by 4 bases and J by 6 bases, with 14 bases between the two germline ends. The CDR3 sequence is 14 residues long. CDR3: CASSQGIEIQPQHF. For the CDR3, the DNA is TGTGCCAGCAGCCAGGGGATAGAGATTCAGCCCCAGCATTTT.

The chain is built from TRBV27 and TRBJ2-1, with D unresolved. CDR3 length: 12 residues. The germline V and J ends were trimmed by 1 base and 10 bases, with 8 bases remaining between them. The V gene's germline CDR1 is MNHEY and CDR2 SMNVEV (reference sequence). The CDR3 sequence is CASSLYLGEQFF. The CDR3 DNA reads as TGTGCCAGCAGTTTATATCTCGGGGAGCAGTTCTTC.

The chain carries TRBV14 and TRBJ2-3; 8 bases map to TRBD1. V lost 1 base to trimming and J lost 8 bases; unmatched junction nucleotides: 8. Germline loops: CDR1 SGHDN, CDR2 FVKESK. This CDR3 has 15 amino acids. CDR3 coding DNA: TGTGCCAGCAGCCAAGGGAACAGGGGGTTAGCTACGCAGTATTTT. Residues: CASSQGNRGLATQYF.

The V gene is TRBV5-4, the J gene TRBJ2-2, with D tentatively TRBD1 (5 bases). Trimming pared 4 bases from V and 5 bases from J, leaving 18 bases between. Per germline, CDR1 SGHNT and CDR2 YYREEE (reference sequence). This CDR3 spans 16 amino acids. CDR3 in DNA: TGTGCCAGCAGCGCTCAGGGTAGGAGTCGGACCGGGGAGCTGTTTTTT. Residues: CASSAQGRSRTGELFF.

This chain connects TRBV6-5 to TRBJ1-5, with D possibly TRBD1 on 5 matching bases. The germline gives CDR1 MNHEY, CDR2 SVGAGI. V lost 8 bases and J 3 bases, leaving 11 bases between the germline ends. The CDR3 covers 13 residues. This CDR3 reads CASARADNQPQHF. For the CDR3, the DNA is TGTGCCAGCGCCAGGGCCGACAATCAGCCCCAGCATTTT.

The CDR3 region has the DNA TGTGCCAGCAGCTTAGGTCGCGGGAGCTTTTTCTACGAGCAGTACTTC. As protein: CASSLGRGSFFYEQYF. The chain couples TRBV11-3 to TRBJ2-7; the match to TRBD2 covers 7 bases. V shed 1 base, J shed 3 bases, and the junction held 9 bases outside the gene matches. CDR1 is SGHNT, CDR2 YENEEA, per germline. CDR3 length: 16 residues.

The chain links TRBV27 to TRBJ1-2; D unclear. Germline assignment: CDR1 MNHEY and CDR2 SMNVEV (reference sequence). The CDR3 is made up of 13 amino acids. V was trimmed by 5 bases and J by 6 bases, leaving 13 bases between them. Here the CDR3 DNA reads TGTGCCAGCAGTCTCCTCCCCGGGAATGGCTACACCTTC. Translated, it gives CASSLLPGNGYTF.